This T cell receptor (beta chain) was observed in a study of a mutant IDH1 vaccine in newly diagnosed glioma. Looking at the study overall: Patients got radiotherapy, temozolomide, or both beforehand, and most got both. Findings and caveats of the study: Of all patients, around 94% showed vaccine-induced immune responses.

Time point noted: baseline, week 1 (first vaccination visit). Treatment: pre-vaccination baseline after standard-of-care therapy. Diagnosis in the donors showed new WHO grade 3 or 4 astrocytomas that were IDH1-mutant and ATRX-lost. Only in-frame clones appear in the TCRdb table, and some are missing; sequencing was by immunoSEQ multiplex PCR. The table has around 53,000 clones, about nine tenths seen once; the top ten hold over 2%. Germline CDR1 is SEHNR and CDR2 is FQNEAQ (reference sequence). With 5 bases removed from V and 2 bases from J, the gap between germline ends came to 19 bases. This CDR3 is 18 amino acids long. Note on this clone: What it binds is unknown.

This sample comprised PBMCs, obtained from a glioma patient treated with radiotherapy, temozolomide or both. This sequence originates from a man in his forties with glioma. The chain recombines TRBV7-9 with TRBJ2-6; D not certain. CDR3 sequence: CASSRSSTLKAGANVLTF. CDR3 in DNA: TGTGCCAGCAGCCGTTCCTCGACCTTGAAGGCTGGGGCCAACGTCCTGACTTTC.